The 26 T cell receptor beta chains in this list originate from one sample, sequenced in a study of T cell repertoires in cytomegalovirus infection (dated by TCRdb to between 2018 and 2020). Sequencing used an Illumina HiSeq 1500. TCRdb trimmed public reads at Q25 via fastp, called clones via MiXCR and kept in-frame beta chains. Merged by CDR3 protein, the rows form single entries marked with the most common genes and DNA. This sample comprises about 740,000 distinct CDR3 sequences, approximately 34% of them detected only once. Of the sample, 2.8% is held by the ten largest clones. The sequenced material came from PBMCs. The receptors stem from a human donor in good health (CMV status not recorded). Some clones in this sample may be carry-over from other donors' samples.

CDR3 nucleotide sequence: TGTGCCAGCAGTTTTGACGACAGGGGAAACACCTTC. This codes for CASSFDDRGNTF. The chain has TRBV6-6 and TRBJ1-2, with TRBD1 matching 8 bases. The CDR3 consists of 12 residues. Germline V lookup: CDR1 MNHNY, CDR2 SVGAGI (reference sequence). Trimming cost V 4 bases and J 12 bases; bases outside gene matches: 7.

The chain combines TRBV7-3 with TRBJ2-3; D call uncertain. The CDR3 has 12 amino acids. V dropped 4 bases and J dropped 5 bases, with 7 bases sitting between them. CDR1 and CDR2 (germline): SGHTA, FQGTGA. CDR3 amino acids: CASSYIGDTQYF. Here the CDR3 DNA reads TGTGCCAGCAGCTATATCGGAGATACGCAGTATTTT.

This clonotype was picked up a small number of times. The V gene is TRBV20-1, the J gene TRBJ2-2; the D is unclear. This CDR3 is built from 12 residues. The V gene lost 3 bases and the J gene lost 4 bases, with 6 bases spanning the gap. Germline CDR1 DFQATT, CDR2 SNEGSKA (reference sequence). Here the CDR3 DNA reads TGCAGTGCTAGGTGGGGCACCGGGGAGCTGTTTTTT. The encoded protein is CSARWGTGELFF.

The gene calls are TRBV28 and TRBJ1-2; D unclear. Trimming took 1 base from V and 7 from J, leaving 10 bases between them. The CDR3 is 13 residues long. Germline CDR1 MDHEN, CDR2 SYDVKM. CDR3 DNA sequence: TGTGCCAGCAGTTTATCAGGATATGGTGGCTACACCTTC. Amino acids: CASSLSGYGGYTF.

The J gene is TRBJ2-7, the V gene TRBV7-9; D might be TRBD1 (6 bases). Germline CDR1 and CDR2: SEHNR and FQNEAQ (reference sequence). V shed 5 bases and J shed 1 base, with 15 bases lying between them. The CDR3 has 15 residues. CDR3 protein: CASSPGDRNSYEQYF. As DNA, the CDR3 is TGTGCCAGCAGCCCCGGTGACAGGAATTCCTACGAGCAGTACTTC.

This chain joins TRBV11-3 and TRBJ2-1, with TRBD1 matching over 7 bases. The V segment lost 0 bases and the J segment 2 bases; nucleotides outside the gene matches: 1. This CDR3 spans 15 amino acids. Germline-derived CDR1 and CDR2 are SGHNT and YENEEA. The CDR3 DNA is TGTGCCAGCAGCTTAGATCAGGGGGCCTACAATGAGCAGTTCTTC. Its protein product is CASSLDQGAYNEQFF.

This clonotype was picked up a small number of times. The chain combines TRBV6-5 with TRBJ1-1; D is undetermined. Between the trimmed V and J ends, which lost 6 bases and 3 bases, there was a span of 17 bases. CDR1 is MNHEY and CDR2 is SVGAGI in the germline V gene. This CDR3 is 15 amino acids long. The CDR3 sequence: CASSSLGEADTEAFF. The CDR3 DNA reads as TGTGCCAGCAGCTCCCTCGGGGAAGCCGACACTGAAGCTTTCTTT.

V is TRBV15 and J is TRBJ2-1; the D gene is possibly TRBD2 (7 bases). V lost 1 base, J lost 0 bases, and 22 bases lay in between. The CDR3 has 20 amino acids. The germline CDR1 and CDR2 sequences are LNHNV and YYDKDF (reference sequence). This chain's CDR3 is CATSRGEWRRGLDSYNEQFF. The CDR3 DNA is TGTGCCACCAGCAGAGGAGAATGGAGGCGGGGGCTCGACTCCTACAATGAGCAGTTCTTC.

The chain joins TRBV6-5 to TRBJ1-1; TRBD1 might be the D (5 bases). The germline V and J ends were trimmed by 5 bases and 11 bases, with 15 bases remaining between them. CDR1 and CDR2 from the germline V gene are MNHEY and SVGAGI. The CDR3 sequence is 12 residues long. CDR3: CASSGSGGNAFF. The CDR3 bases are TGTGCCAGCAGTGGCTCCGGGGGTAATGCTTTCTTT.

The chain has TRBV11-1 and TRBJ1-5; maybe TRBD1 (6 bases). Looked up from germline, CDR1 is SGHAT and CDR2 is FQDESV (reference sequence). The CDR3 sequence is 16 residues long. The V end lost 4 bases, the J end lost 6 bases, and 19 bases lay between the germline ends. The CDR3 protein is CASSSAPGGRSQPQHF. CDR3 DNA sequence: TGTGCCAGCAGCTCAGCGCCCGGGGGCCGGAGTCAGCCCCAGCATTTT.

The rearrangement links TRBV6-6 to TRBJ2-7, with unresolved D. V was trimmed by 0 bases and J by 2 bases, leaving 8 bases between them. Germline V gives CDR1 MNHNY, CDR2 SVGAGI (reference sequence). This CDR3 spans 14 amino acids. As DNA, the CDR3 is TGTGCCAGCAGTTACTCTGACGGTACCTACGAGCAGTACTTC. It yields the protein CASSYSDGTYEQYF.

This chain links TRBV5-1 with TRBJ2-3, with D perhaps TRBD2 (5 bases). CDR1 SGHRS and CDR2 YFSETQ come from the germline V gene. This CDR3 contains 14 residues. Trimming shortened V by 2 bases and J by 5 bases, and 12 bases separated the two germline ends. CDR3: CASSFSGSGDTQYF. DNA of the CDR3: TGCGCCAGCAGCTTTTCGGGGTCTGGAGATACGCAGTATTTT.

This clonotype showed up many times. J is TRBJ1-1 and V is TRBV7-2; no definite D call. Trimming removed 3 bases from V and 4 bases from J, with 12 bases in between. Germline V gene lookup returns CDR1 SGHTA and CDR2 FQGNSA. The CDR3 consists of 14 residues. The CDR3 DNA sequence: TGTGCCAGCAGCTTCCGTCGGGTTGCCACTGAAGCTTTCTTT. Protein product: CASSFRRVATEAFF.

The chain carries TRBV5-1 and TRBJ2-7; no definite D call. Per the germline V gene, CDR1 is SGHRS and CDR2 is YFSETQ. Trimming removed 0 bases from V and 5 bases from J, with 6 bases in between. The CDR3 runs 12 residues. CDR3 in amino acids: CASSLGPHEQYF. The CDR3 nucleotides are TGCGCCAGCAGCTTGGGTCCTCACGAGCAGTACTTC.

On this clonotype: A read error is possible here, since a much larger clone lies one base away. The genes are TRBV4-1 and TRBJ1-1, with D unclear. In germline, CDR1 is MGHRA, CDR2 YSYEKL. This CDR3 is built from 12 residues. The CDR3: CASGQDFAEAFF. The CDR3 coding sequence is TGCGCCAGCGGCCAAGATTTCGCTGAAGCTTTCTTT.

V is TRBV6-5 and J is TRBJ1-5; the match to TRBD1 covers 9 bases. Germline lookup yields CDR1 MNHEY and CDR2 SVGAGI. V lost 5 bases, J lost 0 bases, and 2 bases stayed unmatched. The CDR3 totals 15 residues. This chain's CDR3 is CASSTGGFSNQPQHF. CDR3 bases: TGTGCCAGCAGTACAGGGGGCTTTAGCAATCAGCCCCAGCATTTT.

A few counts support this clonotype. This sequence joins TRBV28 and TRBJ1-2; D is unclear. The CDR3 covers 14 residues. Trimming cost V 3 bases and J 0 bases, with 8 bases left between them. The germline V gene has CDR1 MDHEN and CDR2 SYDVKM. CDR3 amino acids: CASSFRATNYGYTF. Written as DNA, the CDR3 is TGTGCCAGCAGTTTTCGGGCCACTAACTATGGCTACACCTTC.

This clonotype was seen once. This chain connects TRBV20-1 to TRBJ2-2; 10 bases align to TRBD2. The J segment lost 1 base and the V segment lost 5 bases, leaving 7 bases of the junction unmatched. Germline V gene lookup returns CDR1 DFQATT and CDR2 SNEGSKA (reference sequence). CDR3 size: 16 residues. CDR3 sequence reads: CSAPLVAGGNTGELFF. The CDR3 region has the DNA TGCAGTGCTCCCCTTGTAGCGGGGGGGAACACCGGGGAGCTGTTTTTT.

V gene TRBV6-6 combines with J gene TRBJ1-5, with D maybe TRBD1 (5 bases). In germline, CDR1 is MNHNY, CDR2 SVGAGI (reference sequence). With 8 bases removed from V and 10 bases from J, the gap between germline ends came to 15 bases. This CDR3 is built from 12 residues. This CDR3 reads CASGGGGSPQHF. CDR3 in DNA: TGTGCCAGCGGTGGGGGGGGAAGCCCCCAGCATTTT.

The table lists this clonotype with many counts. This chain uses TRBV6-1 with TRBJ1-5, with 8 bases lining up with TRBD1. Germline V lookup: CDR1 MNHNS, CDR2 SASEGT. This CDR3 has 15 residues. J lost 5 bases, V lost 5 bases, and 8 bases had no gene match. The CDR3 DNA sequence: TGTGCCAGCAGTCCCGGACAGGGAGGGCATCAGCCCCAGCATTTT. This encodes CASSPGQGGHQPQHF.

J is TRBJ1-3 and V is TRBV7-6; no definite D call. The germline V gene encodes CDR1 SGHVS and CDR2 FNYEAQ. The CDR3 consists of 13 residues. Trimming took 5 bases from V and 0 from J, leaving 5 bases between them. CDR3 bases: TGTGCCAGCAGCGGTTACTCTGGAAACACCATATATTTT. Translating gives CASSGYSGNTIYF.

This clonotype was observed a few times. This rearrangement joins TRBV12-3 or TRBV12-4 to TRBJ2-7; 9 bases are a match to TRBD2. The junction had 10 bases not matched to a gene; V was cut back by 5 bases and J by 2 bases. The CDR3 extends over 16 amino acids. CDR3 loop: CASSHRWAGGPYEQYF. CDR3 DNA sequence: TGTGCCAGCAGTCACCGTTGGGCGGGAGGGCCCTACGAGCAGTACTTC.

This chain uses TRBV4-2 with TRBJ2-5; D remains unclear. The ends were cut back, 4 bases at V and 2 bases at J, with 17 bases in the middle. Germline values: CDR1 LGHNA, CDR2 YNFKEQ. The CDR3 has 16 amino acids. CDR3 region: CASSRRRDSTQETQYF. Written as DNA, the CDR3 is TGTGCCAGCAGCCGCCGCCGTGATAGCACGCAAGAGACCCAGTACTTC.

Turning to this clonotype: A single base separates this from a much larger clone, so it may be a read error. Because it lacks the conserved phenylalanine or tryptophan at the end, this CDR3 is likely a read error. This chain uses TRBV7-8 with TRBJ2-7; the match to TRBD1 covers 8 bases. There are 13 residues in the CDR3. V was pared by 3 bases and J by 6 bases, with 4 bases of the junction left unmatched. Germline V CDR1 and CDR2: SGHVS, FQNEAQ. CDR3 loop: CASSFQGAFEQYL. As DNA, the CDR3 is TGTGCCAGCAGCTTCCAGGGGGCCTTCGAGCAGTACTTA.

Notes on this clonotype: The CDR3 ends on some other residue instead of the conserved phenylalanine or tryptophan, so this is likely a read error. J is TRBJ2-1 and V is TRBV6-4; 7 bases map to TRBD1. Per germline, CDR1 MRHNA and CDR2 SNTAGT. The CDR3 spans 15 residues. With V trimmed by 6 bases and J by 4 bases, 9 bases remained unmatched. CDR3 residues: CASSPTGVLYNEQFC. CDR3 nucleotide sequence: TGTGCCAGCAGCCCAACAGGGGTGCTGTACAATGAGCAGTTCTGC.

The chain uses TRBV6-2 or TRBV6-3 and TRBJ2-7; D uncertain. The CDR3 contains 15 residues. Germline V gene data show CDR1 as MNHEY and CDR2 as SVGEGT. V lost 7 bases, J lost 5 bases, and 21 bases lay in between. CDR3 in DNA: TGTGCCAGCACCACGAATCGGAAAGGATCTAACGAGCAGTACTTC. As protein: CASTTNRKGSNEQYF.